The T cell receptor (beta chain) described here comes from a study of identical twins. The CDR3 spans 17 residues. Trimming cost V 6 bases and J 6 bases, with 21 bases left between them. TCRdb re-derived calls from the 5' RACE reads in MiXCR, one entry per CDR3 protein. Among 1.5 million to 2 million distinct CDR3 sequences listed, more than 30% were seen once. Study results and caveats: Invariant populations such as MAIT and iNKT cells could partly muddle zero-insertion analyses.

With regard to this clonotype: Its specificity is not known.

J is TRBJ1-6 and V is TRBV12-3 or TRBV12-4; D is unresolved. The TCR was taken from a newborn girl in good health. Source material: cord blood. The CDR3 here is CASSLKTGSKANSPLHF. The CDR3 nucleotides read TGTGCCAGCAGCTTAAAAACGGGCAGTAAGGCTAATTCACCCCTCCACTTT.